This T cell receptor beta chain was sequenced during a study of cytomegalovirus exposure and HLA in healthy donors. Overall study results and limits: According to a later analysis, TCR clusters from the first cohort tended to co-occur in the roughly 130 validation repertoires.

The repertoire was sequenced with immunoSEQ multiplex PCR; TCRdb's copy has only in-frame clones and lacks some. The sample includes approximately 140,000 clones, roughly 81% of them seen just once. A note on this clone: Its matching antigen is unknown.

J was trimmed by 2 bases and V by 7 bases; bases with no gene match: 7. Germline values: CDR1 MDHEN, CDR2 SYDVKM. The CDR3 has 15 residues. The chain is built from TRBV28 and TRBJ1-5; 8 nucleotides align to TRBD1. Material for sequencing was PBMCs. This TCR was sampled from a woman aged 25-40 years in good health and CMV-seronegative. CDR3 loop: CASNKDRGGNQPQHF. DNA for the CDR3: TGTGCCAGCAATAAAGACAGGGGAGGCAATCAGCCCCAGCATTTT.